This TCR beta chain stems from a study of blood T cell repertoires in COVID-19. Using immunoSEQ multiplex PCR, the repertoire was profiled, and TCRdb retains in-frame clones only, with some absent. The sample includes some 310,000 clones, around 86% seen only once; the top ten take 1%. CDR1 LGHDT and CDR2 YNNKEL come from the germline V gene (reference sequence). Trimming cost V 6 bases and J 4 bases, with 15 bases left between them. The CDR3 loop spans 14 amino acids. This clone was found once. Material: peripheral blood. The source is a man aged 50-60 years with active or convalescent COVID-19. The V gene is TRBV3-1 (or the pseudogene TRBV3-2), the J gene TRBJ1-1; the D is unclear. The CDR3 reads CASRILDGSTEAFF. Here the CDR3 DNA reads TGTGCCAGCAGGATACTCGATGGTAGCACTGAAGCTTTCTTT.